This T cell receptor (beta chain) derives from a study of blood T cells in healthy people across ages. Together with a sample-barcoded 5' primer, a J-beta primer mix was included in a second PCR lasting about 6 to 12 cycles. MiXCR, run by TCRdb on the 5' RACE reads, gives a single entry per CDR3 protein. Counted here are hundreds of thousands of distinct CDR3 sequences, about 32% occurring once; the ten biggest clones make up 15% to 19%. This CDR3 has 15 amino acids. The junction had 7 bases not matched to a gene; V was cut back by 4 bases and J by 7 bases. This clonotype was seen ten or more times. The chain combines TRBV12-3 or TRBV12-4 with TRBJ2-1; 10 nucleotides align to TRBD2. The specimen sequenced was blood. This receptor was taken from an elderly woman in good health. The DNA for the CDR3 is TGTGCCAGCAGTTCCACTAGCGGGGTCGGGAATGAGCAGTTCTTC. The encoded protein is CASSSTSGVGNEQFF.